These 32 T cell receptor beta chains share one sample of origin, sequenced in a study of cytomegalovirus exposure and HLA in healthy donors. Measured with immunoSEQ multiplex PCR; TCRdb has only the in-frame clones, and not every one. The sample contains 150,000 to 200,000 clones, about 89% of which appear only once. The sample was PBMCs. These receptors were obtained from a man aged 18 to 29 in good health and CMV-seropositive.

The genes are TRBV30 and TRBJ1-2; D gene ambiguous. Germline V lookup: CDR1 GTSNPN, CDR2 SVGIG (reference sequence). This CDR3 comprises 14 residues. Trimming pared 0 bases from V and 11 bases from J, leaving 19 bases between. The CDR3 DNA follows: TGTGCCTGGAGTGTACCTTGGGCCGGACTCGGGTACACCTTC. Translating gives CAWSVPWAGLGYTF.

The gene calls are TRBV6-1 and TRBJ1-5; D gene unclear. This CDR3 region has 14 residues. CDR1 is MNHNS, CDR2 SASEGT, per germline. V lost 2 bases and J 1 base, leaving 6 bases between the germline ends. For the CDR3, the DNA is TGTGCCAGCAGTGAACGGTCAAGCAATCAGCCCCAGCATTTT. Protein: CASSERSSNQPQHF.

CDR3 nucleotides: TGTGCCAGCAGTTTACGGGGGTATGAAATCACTGAGCAGTTCTTC. Residues: CASSLRGYEITEQFF. The rearrangement links TRBV28 to TRBJ2-1, with D tentatively TRBD2 (6 bases). Germline values: CDR1 MDHEN, CDR2 SYDVKM. Between the trimmed V and J ends, which lost 2 bases and 9 bases, there was a span of 17 bases. This CDR3 has 15 residues.

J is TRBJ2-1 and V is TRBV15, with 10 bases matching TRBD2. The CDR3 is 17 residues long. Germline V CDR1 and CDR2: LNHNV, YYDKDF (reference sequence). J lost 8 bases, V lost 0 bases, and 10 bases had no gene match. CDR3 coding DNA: TGTGCCACCAGCAGAGATCCCTCAGCGGGAGGGCCGGATGAGCAGTTCTTC. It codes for CATSRDPSAGGPDEQFF.

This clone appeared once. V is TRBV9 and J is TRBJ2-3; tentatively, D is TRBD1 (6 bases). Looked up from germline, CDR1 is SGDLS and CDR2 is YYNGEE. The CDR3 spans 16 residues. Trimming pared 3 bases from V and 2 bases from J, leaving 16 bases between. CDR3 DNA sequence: TGTGCCAGCAGCGCCTTCCAGGGGTTGGACACAGATACGCAGTATTTT. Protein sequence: CASSAFQGLDTDTQYF.

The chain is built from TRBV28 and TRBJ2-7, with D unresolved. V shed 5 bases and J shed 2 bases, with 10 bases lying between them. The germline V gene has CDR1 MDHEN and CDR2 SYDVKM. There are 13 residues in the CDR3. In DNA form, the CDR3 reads TGTGCCAGCAGTGTCGGGTCTCCCTACGAGCAGTACTTC. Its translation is CASSVGSPYEQYF.

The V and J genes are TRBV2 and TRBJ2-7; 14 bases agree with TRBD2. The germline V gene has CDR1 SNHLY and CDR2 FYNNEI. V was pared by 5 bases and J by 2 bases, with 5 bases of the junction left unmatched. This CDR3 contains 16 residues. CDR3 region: CASSLGTSGSPYEQYF. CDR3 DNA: TGTGCCAGCAGTCTGGGGACTAGCGGGAGTCCCTACGAGCAGTACTTC.

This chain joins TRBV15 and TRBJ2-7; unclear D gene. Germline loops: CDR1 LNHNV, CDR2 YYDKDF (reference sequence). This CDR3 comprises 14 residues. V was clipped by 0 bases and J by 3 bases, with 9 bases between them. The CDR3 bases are TGTGCCACCAGCAGAGATCGCCACAGCTACGAGCAGTACTTC. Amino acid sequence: CATSRDRHSYEQYF.

The CDR3 is CASSPPGTGTNTGELFF. CDR3 nucleotides: TGTGCCAGCTCACCACCTGGGACAGGGACGAACACCGGGGAGCTGTTTTTT. This chain joins TRBV18 and TRBJ2-2, with TRBD1 matching 9 bases. This CDR3 is 17 amino acids long. In germline, CDR1 is KGHSH, CDR2 LQKENI. The junction had 2 bases not matched to a gene; V was cut back by 0 bases and J by 0 bases.

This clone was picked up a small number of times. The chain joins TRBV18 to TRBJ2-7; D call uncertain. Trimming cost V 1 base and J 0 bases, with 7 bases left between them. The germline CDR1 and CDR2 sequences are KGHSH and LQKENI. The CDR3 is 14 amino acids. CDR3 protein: CASSPLGSSYEQYF. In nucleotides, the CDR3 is TGTGCCAGCTCACCACTTGGCAGCTCCTACGAGCAGTACTTC. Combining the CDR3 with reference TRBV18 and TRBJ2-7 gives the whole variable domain NAGVMQNPRHLVRRRGQEARLRCSPMKGHSHVYWYRQLPEEGLKFMVYLQKENIIDESGMPKERFSAEFPKEGPSILRIQQVVRGDSAAYFCASSPLGSSYEQYFGPGTRLTVT.

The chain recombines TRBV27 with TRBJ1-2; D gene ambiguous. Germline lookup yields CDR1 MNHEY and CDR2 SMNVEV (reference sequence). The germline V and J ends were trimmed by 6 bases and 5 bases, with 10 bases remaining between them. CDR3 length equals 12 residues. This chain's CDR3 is CASRTPGYGYTF. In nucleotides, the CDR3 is TGTGCCAGCAGGACCCCGGGGTATGGCTACACCTTC.

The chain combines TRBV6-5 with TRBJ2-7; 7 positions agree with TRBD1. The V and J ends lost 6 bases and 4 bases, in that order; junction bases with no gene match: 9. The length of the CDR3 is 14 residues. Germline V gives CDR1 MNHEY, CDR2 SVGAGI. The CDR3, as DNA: TGTGCCAGCAGGCCGGGACAGAGCAGATACGAGCAGTACTTC. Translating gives CASRPGQSRYEQYF.

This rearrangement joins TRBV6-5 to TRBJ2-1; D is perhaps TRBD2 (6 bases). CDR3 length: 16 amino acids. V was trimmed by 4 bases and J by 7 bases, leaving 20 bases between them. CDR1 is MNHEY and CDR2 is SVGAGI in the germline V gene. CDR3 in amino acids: CASSLPGVGGTNEQFF. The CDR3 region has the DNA TGTGCCAGCAGTTTGCCTGGAGTGGGAGGAACGAATGAGCAGTTCTTC.

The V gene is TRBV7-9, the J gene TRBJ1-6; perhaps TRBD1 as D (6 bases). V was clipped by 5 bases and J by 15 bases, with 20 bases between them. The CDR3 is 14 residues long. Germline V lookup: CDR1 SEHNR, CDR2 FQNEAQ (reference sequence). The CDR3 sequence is CASSPGRAGHLLHF. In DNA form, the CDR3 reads TGTGCCAGCAGCCCGGGGAGGGCGGGACATCTCCTCCACTTT.

The CDR3 is CASSLADSNTEAFF. DNA of the CDR3: TGTGCCAGCAGCTTAGCAGACAGCAACACTGAAGCTTTCTTT. The V and J genes are TRBV7-9 and TRBJ1-1; tentative D call: TRBD1 (5 bases). V was trimmed by 0 bases and J by 2 bases, leaving 7 bases between them. Germline V gene data show CDR1 as SEHNR and CDR2 as FQNEAQ (reference sequence). The CDR3 runs to 14 residues.

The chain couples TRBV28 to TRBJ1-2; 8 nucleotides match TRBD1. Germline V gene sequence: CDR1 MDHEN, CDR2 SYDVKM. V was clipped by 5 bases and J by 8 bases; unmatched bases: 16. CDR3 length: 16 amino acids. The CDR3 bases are TGTGCCAGCAGTGCCCTTATGGGGCAGGGGGCGGCGGGCTACACCTTC. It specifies CASSALMGQGAAGYTF.

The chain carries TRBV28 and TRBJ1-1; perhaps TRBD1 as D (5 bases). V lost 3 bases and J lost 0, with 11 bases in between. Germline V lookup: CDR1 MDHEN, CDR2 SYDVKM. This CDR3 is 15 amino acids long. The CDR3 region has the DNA TGTGCCAGCAGTTTGGGAGGACAACTGAACACTGAAGCTTTCTTT. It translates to CASSLGGQLNTEAFF.

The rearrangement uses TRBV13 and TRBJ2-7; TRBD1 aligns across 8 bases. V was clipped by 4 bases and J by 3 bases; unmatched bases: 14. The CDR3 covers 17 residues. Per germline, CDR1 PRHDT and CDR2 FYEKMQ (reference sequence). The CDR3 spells CASSSRDIRDRYYEQYF. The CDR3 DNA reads TGTGCCAGCAGCTCGAGGGATATTAGGGACAGGTACTACGAGCAGTACTTC.

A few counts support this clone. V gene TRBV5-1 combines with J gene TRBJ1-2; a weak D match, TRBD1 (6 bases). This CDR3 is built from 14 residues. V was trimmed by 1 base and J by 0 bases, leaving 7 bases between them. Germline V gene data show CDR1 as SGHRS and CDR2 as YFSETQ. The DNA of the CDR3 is TGCGCCAGCAGCTTGCCAGGGGCTAACTATGGCTACACCTTC. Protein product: CASSLPGANYGYTF.

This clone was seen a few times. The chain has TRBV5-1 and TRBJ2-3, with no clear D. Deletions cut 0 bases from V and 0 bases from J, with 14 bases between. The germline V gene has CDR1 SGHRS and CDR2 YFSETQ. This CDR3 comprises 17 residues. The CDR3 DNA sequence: TGCGCCAGCAGCTTGGGACTCGTGAGCAGTAGCACAGATACGCAGTATTTT. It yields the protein CASSLGLVSSSTDTQYF.

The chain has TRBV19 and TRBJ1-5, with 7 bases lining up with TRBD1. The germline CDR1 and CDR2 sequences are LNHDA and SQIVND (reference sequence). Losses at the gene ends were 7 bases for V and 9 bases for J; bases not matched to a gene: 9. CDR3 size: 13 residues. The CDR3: CASNRQGGWPQHF. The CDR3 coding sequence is TGTGCCAGTAACAGACAGGGAGGTTGGCCCCAGCATTTT.

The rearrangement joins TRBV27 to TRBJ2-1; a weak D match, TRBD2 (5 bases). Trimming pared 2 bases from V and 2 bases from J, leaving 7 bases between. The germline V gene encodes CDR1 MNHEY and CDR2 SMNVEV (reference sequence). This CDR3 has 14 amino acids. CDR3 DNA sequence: TGTGCCAGCAGTTTAACGGGGACCTACAATGAGCAGTTCTTC. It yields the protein CASSLTGTYNEQFF.

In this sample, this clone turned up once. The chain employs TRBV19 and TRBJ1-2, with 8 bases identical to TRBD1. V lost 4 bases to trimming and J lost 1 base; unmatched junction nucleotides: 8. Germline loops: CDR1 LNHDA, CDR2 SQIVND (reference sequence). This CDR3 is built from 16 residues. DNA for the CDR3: TGTGCCAGTAGTACATACCGGGACAGGAATAACTATGGCTACACCTTC. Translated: CASSTYRDRNNYGYTF.

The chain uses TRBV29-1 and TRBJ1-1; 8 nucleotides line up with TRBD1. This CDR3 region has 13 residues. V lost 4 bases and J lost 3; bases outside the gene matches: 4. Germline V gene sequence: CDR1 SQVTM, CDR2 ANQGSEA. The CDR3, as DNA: TGCAGCGTTGGGACAGGGCGTGACACTGAAGCTTTCTTT. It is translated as CSVGTGRDTEAFF.

CDR3 sequence: CASRPSSGDSYEQYF. CDR3 nucleotides: TGCGCCAGCAGGCCTTCTAGCGGGGACTCCTACGAGCAGTACTTC. The V gene is TRBV5-1, the J gene TRBJ2-7, with TRBD2 identical over 9 bases. The germline CDR1 and CDR2 sequences are SGHRS and YFSETQ. The CDR3 has 15 amino acids. The J segment lost 0 bases and the V segment lost 5 bases, leaving 6 bases of the junction unmatched.

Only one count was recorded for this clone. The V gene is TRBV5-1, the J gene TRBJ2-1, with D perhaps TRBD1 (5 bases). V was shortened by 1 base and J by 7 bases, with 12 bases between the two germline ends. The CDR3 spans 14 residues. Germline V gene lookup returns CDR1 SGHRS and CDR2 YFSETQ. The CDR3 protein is CASSLTVQGNEQFF. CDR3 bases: TGCGCCAGCAGCTTGACGGTCCAGGGTAATGAGCAGTTCTTC. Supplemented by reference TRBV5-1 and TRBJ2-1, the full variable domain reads KAGVTQTPRYLIKTRGQQVTLSCSPISGHRSVSWYQQTPGQGLQFLFEYFSETQRNKGNFPGRFSGRQFSNSRSEMNVSTLELGDSALYLCASSLTVQGNEQFFGPGTRLTVL.

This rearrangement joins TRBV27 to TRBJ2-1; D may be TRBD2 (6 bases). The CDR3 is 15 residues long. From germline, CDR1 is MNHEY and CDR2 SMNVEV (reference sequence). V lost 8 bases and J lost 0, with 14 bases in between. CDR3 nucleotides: TGTGCCAGCTTCCCGGGGACTCCCTCCTACAATGAGCAGTTCTTC. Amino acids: CASFPGTPSYNEQFF.

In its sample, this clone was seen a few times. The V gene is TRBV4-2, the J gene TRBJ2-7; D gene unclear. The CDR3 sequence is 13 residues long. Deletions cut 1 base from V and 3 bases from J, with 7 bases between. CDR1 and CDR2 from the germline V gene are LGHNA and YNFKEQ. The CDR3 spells CASSQAQNYEQYF. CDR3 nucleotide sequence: TGTGCCAGCAGCCAAGCGCAGAACTACGAGCAGTACTTC.

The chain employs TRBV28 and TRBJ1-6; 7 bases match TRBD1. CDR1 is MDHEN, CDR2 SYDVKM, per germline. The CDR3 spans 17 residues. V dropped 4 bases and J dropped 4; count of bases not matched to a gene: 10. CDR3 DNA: TGTGCCAGCAGTTCCCGGGACAGCCTTCCTTATAATTCACCCCTCCACTTT. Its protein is CASSSRDSLPYNSPLHF.

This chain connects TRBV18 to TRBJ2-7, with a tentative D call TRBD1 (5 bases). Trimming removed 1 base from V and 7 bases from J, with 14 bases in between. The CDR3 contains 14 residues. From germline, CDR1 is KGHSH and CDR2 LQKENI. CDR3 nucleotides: TGTGCCAGCTCACCACTCTTAAGGGGCTTGGAGCAGTACTTC. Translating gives CASSPLLRGLEQYF.

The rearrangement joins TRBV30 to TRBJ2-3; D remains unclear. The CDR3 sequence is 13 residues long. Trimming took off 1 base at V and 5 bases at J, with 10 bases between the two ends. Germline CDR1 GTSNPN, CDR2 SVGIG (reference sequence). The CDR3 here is CAWSGRVGDTQYF. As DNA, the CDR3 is TGTGCCTGGAGTGGCCGGGTAGGAGATACGCAGTATTTT.

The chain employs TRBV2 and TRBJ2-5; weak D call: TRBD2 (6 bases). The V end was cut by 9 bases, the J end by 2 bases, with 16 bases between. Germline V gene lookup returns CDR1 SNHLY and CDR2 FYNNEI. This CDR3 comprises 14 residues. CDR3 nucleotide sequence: TGTGCCAGTCAAGCCCTCGGGGGTCAAGAGACCCAGTACTTC. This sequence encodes CASQALGGQETQYF.